These 2 T cell receptor beta chains originate from one sample sequenced in a study of cytomegalovirus exposure and HLA in healthy donors. Primers for the PCR totalled 60 Vbeta and 13 Jbeta. The repertoire was sequenced with immunoSEQ multiplex PCR; TCRdb's copy has only in-frame clones and lacks some. Here the sample spans about 150,000 clones, 70% to 80% being singletons. The sequencing input was PBMCs. The receptors derive from a man under 40 in good health and CMV-seropositive.

This clone was seen only once. The V call is TRBV5-4, the J call TRBJ1-4; D gene uncertain. Trimming shortened V by 4 bases and J by 7 bases, and 20 bases separated the two germline ends. Per the germline V gene, CDR1 is SGHNT and CDR2 is YYREEE (reference sequence). The CDR3 loop spans 16 amino acids. The CDR3 sequence is CASSLGMEGEGEKLFF. CDR3 sequence (DNA): TGTGCCAGCAGCCTTGGGATGGAGGGCGAGGGTGAAAAACTGTTTTTT. The whole variable domain, filled in from reference TRBV5-4 and TRBJ1-4, reads ETGVTQSPTHLIKTRGQQVTLRCSSQSGHNTVSWYQQALGQGPQFIFQYYREEENGRGNFPPRFSGLQFPNYSSELNVNALELDDSALYLCASSLGMEGEGEKLFFGSGTQLSVL.

This clone appeared a few times. This chain joins TRBV19 and TRBJ2-2; D may be TRBD1 (6 bases). In germline, CDR1 is LNHDA, CDR2 SQIVND (reference sequence). Trimming took 5 bases from V and 1 from J, leaving 8 bases between them. The CDR3 has 14 amino acids. In DNA form, the CDR3 reads TGTGCCAGTAGTCCACAGGGGAACACCGGGGAGCTGTTTTTT. Translating gives CASSPQGNTGELFF.